This is a list of T cell receptor beta chains from one sample in a study of blood T cell repertoires in COVID-19. Clones were sequenced by immunoSEQ multiplex PCR, and TCRdb holds only the in-frame ones, with some missing. Among fewer than 200,000 clones, around four fifths were seen once, and the ten largest hold 3.6%. The material sequenced was PBMCs or T cells enriched from blood (not recorded which). These receptor sequences come from a woman aged 50 to 60 in a cohort exposed to, infected with or recovered from COVID-19 (not recorded which). CDR3s include the opening cysteine and the closing phenylalanine or tryptophan. Each record gives: clone size, V gene, CDR3 protein. The size entry is marked missing in some rows and otherwise reads once, few, many or a size class.

size: NA
V: TRBV19
CDR3: CASSDPGGLNYGYTF

size: NA
V: TRBV25-1
CDR3: CASSGRTTAAYEQYF

size: few
V: TRBV4-1
CDR3: CASSQGTGGGFAQYF

size: NA
V: TRBV2
CDR3: CASGGSSYNEQFF

size: once
V: TRBV28
CDR3: CASSGRGRGYEQYF

size: NA
V: TRBV2
CDR3: CASSESPLTGSNTGELFF

size: NA
V: TRBV7-9
CDR3: CAGYNRGTEAFF

size: NA
V: TRBV28
CDR3: CASSLTDSGGYTF

size: NA
V: TRBV12-3/TRBV12-4
CDR3: CASSFGRGPPLHF

size: NA
V: TRBV5-1
CDR3: CASTFGGESYNEQFF

size: NA
V: TRBV5-3
CDR3: CAKWENPKLKLFF